This T cell receptor beta chain was identified in a study of T-cell memory formation after mild COVID-19. The wider study: The two donors had largely donor-specific TCR clusters. Broader study findings: Shrinking CD4+ clones were chiefly CM and EM; CD8+ ones were chiefly EMRA. Later expanders leaned CD4+, whereas day 15 to 85 contracting clones were balanced CD4/CD8.

This clonotype was counted between two and nine times. Antigen specificity is unknown. The germline V and J ends were trimmed by 7 bases and 3 bases, with 12 bases remaining between them. The CDR3 totals 12 residues. Germline V CDR1 and CDR2: SQVTM, ANQGSEA. cDNA libraries for TCR alpha and TCR beta, carrying sample barcodes and UMIs, came from 5'RACE with constant-segment primers. TCRdb used MiXCR to reprocess the 5' RACE reads, holding one entry per CDR3 protein. The sample includes about 390,000 distinct CDR3 sequences, roughly 15% of them seen just once. The sequencing input was PBMCs or a T cell subset sorted from them (not recorded which). The chain links TRBV29-1 to TRBJ1-2; D unresolved. The sequence was collected from a man between 18 and 29 years old who had mild COVID-19 (a few samples of this study predate the infection). Cell type and time point are not known. Written as DNA, the CDR3 is TGCAGCGGCGGGTCAGGCGACTATGGCTACACCTTC. Amino acids: CSGGSGDYGYTF.